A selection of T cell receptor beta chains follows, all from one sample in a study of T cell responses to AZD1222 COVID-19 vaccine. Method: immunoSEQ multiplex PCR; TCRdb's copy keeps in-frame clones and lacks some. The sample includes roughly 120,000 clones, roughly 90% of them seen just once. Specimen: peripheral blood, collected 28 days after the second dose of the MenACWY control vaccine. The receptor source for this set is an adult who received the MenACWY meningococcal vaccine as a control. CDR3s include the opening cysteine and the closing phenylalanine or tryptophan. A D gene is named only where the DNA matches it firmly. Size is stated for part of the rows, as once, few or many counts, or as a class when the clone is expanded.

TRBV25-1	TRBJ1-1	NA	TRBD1	CASRQGGHTEAFF	TGTGCCAGTCGACAGGGCGGGCACACTGAAGCTTTCTTT
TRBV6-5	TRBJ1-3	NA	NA	CASRGRLASGNTIYF	TGTGCCAGCAGAGGACGACTGGCCTCTGGAAACACCATATATTTT
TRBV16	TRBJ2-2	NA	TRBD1	CASSRDRVTGELFF	TGTGCCAGCAGCCGGGACAGGGTCACCGGGGAGCTGTTTTTT
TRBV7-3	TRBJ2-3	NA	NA	CASSPRGLATDTQYF	TGTGCCAGCAGCCCCCGGGGGCTAGCAACAGATACGCAGTATTTT
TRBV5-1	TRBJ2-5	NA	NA	CASSSGGAETQYF	TGCGCCAGCAGCTCAGGGGGGGCTGAGACCCAGTACTTC
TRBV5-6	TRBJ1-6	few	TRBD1	CASSTRTGGRTPLHF	TGTGCCAGCAGCACGCGGACAGGGGGCAGGACACCCCTCCACTTT
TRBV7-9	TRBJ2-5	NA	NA	CASSLARGSILETQYF	TGTGCCAGCAGCTTAGCGCGTGGCAGTATTTTAGAGACCCAGTACTTC
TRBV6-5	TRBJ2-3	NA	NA	CASSYRGDASTDTQYF	TGTGCCAGCAGTTACCGGGGTGACGCTAGCACAGATACGCAGTATTTT
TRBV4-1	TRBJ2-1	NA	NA	CASSPAGNPSQTASYNEQFF	TGCGCCAGCAGCCCAGCCGGGAACCCGAGTCAGACTGCCTCCTACAATGAGCAGTTCTTC
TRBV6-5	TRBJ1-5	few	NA	CASADKDNSNQPQHF	TGTGCCAGCGCCGACAAGGATAACAGCAATCAGCCCCAGCATTTT
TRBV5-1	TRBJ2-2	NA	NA	CASSLGLGSTGELFF	TGCGCCAGCAGCTTGGGCCTGGGATCCACCGGGGAGCTGTTTTTT
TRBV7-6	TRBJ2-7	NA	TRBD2	CASSFGLAGGSYEQYF	TGTGCCAGCAGCTTCGGACTAGCGGGAGGTTCCTACGAGCAGTACTTC
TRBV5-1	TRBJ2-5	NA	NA	CASSFGLQETQYF	TGCGCCAGCAGCTTTGGGTTGCAAGAGACCCAGTACTTC
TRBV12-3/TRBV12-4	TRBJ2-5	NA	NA	CASNQGTETQYF	TGTGCCAGCAACCAGGGGACAGAGACCCAGTACTTC
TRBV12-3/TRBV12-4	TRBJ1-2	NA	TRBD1	CASSYGQGVYTF	TGTGCCAGCAGTTACGGACAGGGCGTCTACACCTTC
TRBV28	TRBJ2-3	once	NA	CASSSLWSAGADTQYF	TGTGCCAGCAGTTCCCTTTGGAGCGCGGGTGCAGATACGCAGTATTTT
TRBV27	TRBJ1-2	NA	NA	CASSLSARDGYTF	TGTGCCAGCAGTTTATCTGCCCGGGATGGCTACACCTTC
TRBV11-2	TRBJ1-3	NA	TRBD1	CASSLSGGDSGNTIYF	TGTGCCAGCAGCTTATCAGGGGGCGATTCTGGAAACACCATATATTTT
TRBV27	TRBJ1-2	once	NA	CASSLGRTEYGYTF	TGTGCCAGCAGTTTGGGCCGGACAGAATATGGCTACACCTTC
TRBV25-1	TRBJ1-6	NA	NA	CASSEITSSYNSPLHF	TGTGCCAGCAGTGAAATTACAAGCTCCTATAATTCACCCCTCCACTTT
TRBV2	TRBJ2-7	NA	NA	CASSEGRNSYEQYF	TGTGCCAGCAGTGAAGGTCGCAACTCCTACGAGCAGTACTTC
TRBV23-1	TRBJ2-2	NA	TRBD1	CASSTGAPNTGELFF	TGCGCCAGCAGCACAGGGGCCCCGAACACCGGGGAGCTGTTTTTT
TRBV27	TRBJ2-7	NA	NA	CASSFSFSYEQYF	TGTGCCAGCAGTTTTTCCTTTTCCTACGAGCAGTACTTC
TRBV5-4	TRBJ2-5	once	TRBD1	CASSPPRVAGTGEETQYF	TGTGCCAGCAGCCCCCCTCGAGTGGCCGGGACAGGGGAAGAGACCCAGTACTTC
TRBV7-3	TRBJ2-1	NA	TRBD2	CASSPGTSGIYEQFF	TGTGCCAGCAGCCCCGGGACTAGCGGGATCTATGAGCAGTTCTTC
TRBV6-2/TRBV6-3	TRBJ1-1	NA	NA	CASSYSQGKENTEAFF	TGTGCCAGCAGTTACTCGCAGGGGAAGGAGAACACTGAAGCTTTCTTT
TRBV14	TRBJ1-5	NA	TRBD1	CASSQTGGNQPQHF	TGTGCCAGCAGCCAAACAGGGGGCAATCAGCCCCAGCATTTT
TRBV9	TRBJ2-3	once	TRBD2	CASSAGTSGRASTDTQYF	TGTGCCAGCAGCGCCGGGACTAGCGGGAGGGCGAGCACAGATACGCAGTATTTT
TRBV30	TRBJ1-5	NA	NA	CAWSPNRNQPQHF	TGTGCCTGGAGCCCAAACAGGAATCAGCCCCAGCATTTT
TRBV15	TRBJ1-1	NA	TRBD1	CATSRGTGPNTEAFF	TGTGCCACCAGCAGAGGGACAGGGCCTAACACTGAAGCTTTCTTT
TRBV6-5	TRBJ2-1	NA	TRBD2	CASRYTSGTYNEQFF	TGTGCCAGCAGGTATACTAGCGGGACGTACAATGAGCAGTTCTTC
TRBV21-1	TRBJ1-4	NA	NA	CASSKGTGGDYEKLFF	TGTGCCAGCAGCAAGGGGACAGGGGGCGATTATGAAAAACTGTTTTTT
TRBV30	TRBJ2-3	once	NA	CAWSVYSGSTDTQYF	TGTGCCTGGAGTGTATACAGCGGGAGCACAGATACGCAGTATTTT
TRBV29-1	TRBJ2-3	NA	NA	CSVPQEAGTQYF	TGCAGCGTCCCCCAAGAGGCGGGTACGCAGTATTTT
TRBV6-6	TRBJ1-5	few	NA	CASSYSARGRPQHF	TGTGCCAGCAGTTACTCGGCCAGGGGTAGGCCCCAGCATTTT
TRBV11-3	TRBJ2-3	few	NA	CASSWDGETDTQYF	TGTGCCAGCAGCTGGGACGGGGAGACAGATACGCAGTATTTT
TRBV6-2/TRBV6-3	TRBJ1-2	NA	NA	CASSYSRVQTWYGYTF	TGTGCCAGCAGTTACTCGAGAGTGCAGACGTGGTATGGCTACACCTTC
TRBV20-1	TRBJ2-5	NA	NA	CSARDVRAQYF	TGCAGTGCTAGAGATGTTCGGGCCCAGTACTTC
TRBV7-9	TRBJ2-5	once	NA	CASSLAVVQETQYF	TGTGCCAGCAGCTTAGCCGTGGTCCAAGAGACCCAGTACTTC
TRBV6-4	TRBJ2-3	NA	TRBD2	CASSDSISGGADTQYF	TGTGCCAGCAGTGACTCGATTAGCGGGGGGGCAGATACGCAGTATTTT
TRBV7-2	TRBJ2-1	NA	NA	CASSTDRSAYNEQFF	TGTGCCAGCAGCACGGACCGATCTGCCTACAATGAGCAGTTCTTC
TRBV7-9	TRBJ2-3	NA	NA	CASSSSSTDTQYF	TGTGCCAGCAGCTCATCTAGCACAGATACGCAGTATTTT
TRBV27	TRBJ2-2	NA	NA	CASSLGYGTGELFF	TGTGCCAGCAGTTTAGGGTACGGCACCGGGGAGCTGTTTTTT
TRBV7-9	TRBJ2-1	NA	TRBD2	CASSLGRTSGKTGQFF	TGTGCCAGCAGCTTAGGACGGACTAGCGGGAAGACTGGGCAGTTCTTC
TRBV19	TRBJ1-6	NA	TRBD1	CASSIRTGSNSPLHF	TGTGCCAGTAGTATCCGGACAGGTTCAAATTCACCCCTCCACTTT
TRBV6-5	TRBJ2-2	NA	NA	CASSYSSRVDGELFF	TGTGCCAGCAGTTACTCAAGCAGGGTTGACGGGGAGCTGTTTTTT
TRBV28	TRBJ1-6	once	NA	CASSLLPGVNSPLHF	TGTGCCAGCAGTTTATTGCCGGGTGTGAATTCACCCCTCCACTTT
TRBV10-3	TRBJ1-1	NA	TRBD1	CATRTGTNTEAFF	TGTGCCACCAGGACAGGAACGAACACTGAAGCTTTCTTT
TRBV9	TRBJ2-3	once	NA	CASSANRDTQYF	TGTGCCAGCAGCGCGAACAGGGATACGCAGTATTTT
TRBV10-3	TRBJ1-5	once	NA	CAISEYVSNQPQHF	TGTGCCATCAGTGAGTACGTTAGCAATCAGCCCCAGCATTTT